This entry features one T cell receptor (beta chain) sequence. Its specificity is unknown. The sample belongs to a study of beta chain features in type 1 diabetes. For the study at large: All samples together contributed 100 million to 120 million sorted cells for examination. Study observations and caveats: Shorter TCRB CDR3s, moderately but significantly so, were found in Type 1 diabetes patients in all four CD4+ subsets.

A heparinised blood draw that averaged around 100 mL was obtained once from each donor. The authors reverse transcribed all of the isolated RNA, so sequencing captured expressed TCRB transcripts. Measured with immunoSEQ multiplex PCR; TCRdb has only the in-frame clones, and not every one. The table has approximately 600,000 clones, 9.5% to 15% seen once. This sequence was found in a young man with type 1 diabetes. The sample was naive CD4+ T cells from blood.

The CDR3: CASSGVAGPYNEQFF. The DNA of the CDR3 is TGTGCCAGCAGCGGCGTAGCGGGACCTTACAATGAGCAGTTCTTC. The rearrangement links TRBV5-4 to TRBJ2-1, with TRBD2 matching 8 bases. CDR1 is SGHNT, CDR2 YYREEE, per germline (reference sequence). The CDR3 is 15 amino acids. Losses at the gene ends were 4 bases for V and 4 bases for J; bases not matched to a gene: 7.